This is a list of T cell receptor beta chains from one sample in a study of T cell responses to AZD1222 COVID-19 vaccine. Produced via immunoSEQ multiplex PCR; TCRdb's table is partial and in-frame only. The repertoire holds about 130,000 clones, 90% to 95% seen once, with approximately 7% in the top ten. This specimen consisted of peripheral blood, obtained 28 days after the second AZD1222 dose. The receptors here all came from an adult who received the AZD1222 COVID-19 vaccine. CDR3s include the opening cysteine and the closing phenylalanine or tryptophan. A D gene is named only where the DNA matches it firmly. Expanded clones get a size class; other rows say once, few or many, or leave the size out.

d_gene	abundance	v_gene	j_gene	CDR3aa	CDR3nt
TRBD1	once	TRBV28	TRBJ1-5	CASSLGTDYQPQHF	TGTGCCAGCAGTCTAGGGACAGATTATCAGCCCCAGCATTTT
.	.	TRBV30	TRBJ2-1	CAWSVGSGYDNEQFF	TGTGCCTGGAGTGTTGGTTCAGGGTACGACAATGAGCAGTTCTTC
.	.	TRBV4-2	TRBJ1-1	CASSAAGTVNTEAFF	TGTGCCAGCAGCGCTGCCGGGACGGTGAACACTGAAGCTTTCTTT
.	once	TRBV30	TRBJ1-1	CAWNPGQPLAFF	TGTGCCTGGAATCCAGGACAGCCCCTAGCTTTCTTT
TRBD1	.	TRBV10-3	TRBJ2-5	CAISEGQGRLETQYF	TGTGCCATCAGTGAGGGACAGGGGCGTTTGGAGACCCAGTACTTC
TRBD1	.	TRBV4-1	TRBJ1-6	CASSQATSGQGTSPLHF	TGCGCCAGCAGCCAGGCTACCTCGGGACAGGGGACTTCACCCCTCCACTTT
.	.	TRBV7-2	TRBJ1-4	CASSLNYGRNEKLFF	TGTGCCAGCAGCTTAAATTATGGGCGTAATGAAAAACTGTTTTTT
TRBD1	once	TRBV4-3	TRBJ1-2	CASSPGGDGYTF	TGCGCCAGCAGCCCAGGGGGCGATGGCTACACCTTC
.	.	TRBV29-1	TRBJ2-7	CSVEVAGDYEQYF	TGCAGCGTTGAAGTGGCAGGGGACTACGAGCAGTACTTC
.	.	TRBV10-3	TRBJ1-5	CAISVRYSNQPQHF	TGTGCCATCAGTGTCCGGTATAGCAATCAGCCCCAGCATTTT
.	.	TRBV5-1	TRBJ1-2	CASSLAAGNYNYGYTF	TGCGCCAGCAGCCTCGCTGCGGGGAATTATAACTATGGCTACACCTTC
TRBD1	.	TRBV6-5	TRBJ1-3	CASSYGAGGLGNTIYF	TGTGCCAGCAGTTACGGGGCAGGGGGACTTGGAAACACCATATATTTT
.	.	TRBV6-5	TRBJ1-6	CASSYSSGRSPLHF	TGTGCCAGCAGTTACTCCTCGGGACGCTCACCCCTCCACTTT
TRBD1	.	TRBV4-1	TRBJ1-1	CASSQEPPDRRNTEAFF	TGCGCCAGCAGCCAAGAACCTCCGGACAGGAGGAACACTGAAGCTTTCTTT
.	.	TRBV14	TRBJ2-5	CASSQERRYQETQYF	TGTGCCAGCAGCCAAGAACGACGGTACCAAGAGACCCAGTACTTC
.	.	TRBV6-1	TRBJ1-6	CASSVGSYNSPLHF	TGTGCCAGCAGTGTAGGCTCCTATAATTCACCCCTCCACTTT
.	.	TRBV4-1	TRBJ1-6	CASSQDSSKGSPLHF	TGCGCCAGCAGCCAAGATAGTTCGAAGGGGTCACCCCTCCACTTT
.	.	TRBV12-3/TRBV12-4	TRBJ1-1	CASSLPDRWAFF	TGTGCCAGCAGTTTACCCGATCGCTGGGCTTTCTTT
TRBD1	.	TRBV3-1/TRBV3-2	TRBJ2-1	CASSPSRWGGQGANEQFF	TGTGCCAGCAGCCCCTCGCGGTGGGGGGGACAGGGGGCAAATGAGCAGTTCTTC
TRBD2	.	TRBV4-1	TRBJ2-3	CASSRSGGGPSTDTQYF	TGCGCCAGCAGCCGATCGGGCGGGGGACCGAGCACAGATACGCAGTATTTT
.	.	TRBV12-3/TRBV12-4	TRBJ2-3	CASSFPTDTQYF	TGTGCCAGCAGTTTTCCCACAGATACGCAGTATTTT
.	.	TRBV18	TRBJ1-1	CASSPPQDTEAFF	TGTGCCAGCTCACCACCCCAGGACACTGAAGCTTTCTTT